The present T cell receptor beta chain was sequenced within a study of blood T cells in healthy people across ages. Study-wide results and limits: Significant beta diversity loss was already apparent by age approximately 37, declining roughly linearly.

This clonotype was detected a few times. Its specificity is not known. The J segment lost 3 bases and the V segment lost 6 bases, leaving 11 bases of the junction unmatched. This CDR3 comprises 15 residues. With a J-beta primer mix and a sample-barcoded 5' primer, a second PCR ran about 7 to 11 cycles. TCRdb reanalysed the 5' RACE reads using MiXCR and keeps one entry per CDR3 protein. The sample carries some 1.4 million distinct CDR3 sequences, around two fifths recorded once. This receptor was taken from a woman younger than 30 in good health. This chain links TRBV12-3 or TRBV12-4 with TRBJ2-7; 7 bases line up with TRBD1. The sequenced sample was blood. The CDR3 sequence: CASSPDRDLLYEQYF. As DNA, the CDR3 is TGTGCCAGCAGCCCAGACAGGGACCTACTCTACGAGCAGTACTTC.